This T cell receptor beta chain was captured in a study of CD8 T cells in Susac syndrome. When the RNA was reverse transcribed, random hexamers were used with an input of about 0.45 to 1 ug. TCRdb fed the immunoSEQ multiplex PCR reads into MiXCR, producing one record per CDR3 protein. The table lists 200,000 to 250,000 distinct CDR3 sequences, 95% of them singletons. Trimming removed 6 bases from V and 6 bases from J; junction bases left unmatched: 7. The CDR3 loop spans 13 amino acids. The germline CDR1 and CDR2 sequences are MNHEY and SVGAGI. Study-wide results and limits: Regarding the TCR sequencing and HLA analysis, the study admitted that a relatively small number of individuals were involved.

Of note for this clonotype: Its antigen remains unidentified.

Relapsing-remitting disease, either stable or active, was present in the treatment-naive patients who were the multiple sclerosis controls. The chain couples TRBV6-5 to TRBJ1-2; TRBD1 aligns across 7 bases. The sequence came from a human donor with multiple sclerosis. Source material: CD4+ T cells from PBMCs. The DNA for the CDR3 is TGTGCCAGCAGCTCGGACAGGCCCAATGGCTACACCTTC. Its protein product is CASSSDRPNGYTF.